The 29 T cell receptor beta chains given below trace back to one sample, sequenced in a study of breast tumors, draining lymph nodes, adjacent tissues. One entry per CDR3 protein results from TCRdb running MiXCR on the multiplex PCR reads. The table shows 140,000 or so distinct CDR3 sequences, with around a third occurring only once. Axillary draining lymph nodes of breast cancer patients supplied the node samples. Source material: axillary lymph node tissue. These receptors all stem from a female donor with breast cancer. Some clones in this sample may be carry-over from other donors' samples.

The rearrangement uses TRBV19 and TRBJ1-1; perhaps TRBD1 as D (5 bases). This CDR3 spans 15 amino acids. Between the trimmed V and J ends, which lost 3 bases and 0 bases, there was a span of 11 bases. Germline CDR1 and CDR2: LNHDA and SQIVND (reference sequence). The CDR3 DNA follows: TGTGCCAGTAGTATGAGAAGGGGATTGAACACTGAAGCTTTCTTT. Translation gives CASSMRRGLNTEAFF.

This clonotype was detected many times. A clone one base away is much larger, so this may be a read error. This chain links TRBV7-8 with TRBJ2-3, with D possibly matching TRBD2 (7 bases). V lost 6 bases and J lost 10, with 29 bases in between. CDR3 length equals 17 residues. Germline CDR1 SGHVS, CDR2 FQNEAQ. CDR3 in amino acids: CASRQVGGGGATNPQYF. The CDR3 DNA reads as TGTGCCAGCAGGCAGGTGGGGGGAGGGGGAGCCACGAATCCGCAGTATTTT.

This clonotype was counted ten times or more. This may be a read error, as it is one base from a much larger clone. The rearrangement links TRBV6-6 to TRBJ2-5, with D tentatively TRBD1 or TRBD2 (5 bases each). This CDR3 is 14 amino acids long. The V and J ends lost 6 bases and 5 bases respectively, with 16 bases between them. Germline V gene lookup returns CDR1 MNHNY and CDR2 SVGAGI (reference sequence). This CDR3 is CASSHDSRGETQYF. For the CDR3, the DNA is TGTGCCAGCAGCCATGACAGTCGGGGTGAGACCCAGTACTTC.

Comment on this clonotype: The junction and the germline gene differ at one end; a read error may be behind it. The chain employs TRBV6-2 or TRBV6-3 and TRBJ2-7; 10 nucleotides align to TRBD1. CDR3 size: 15 residues. Germline assignment: CDR1 MNHEY and CDR2 SVGEGT. The CDR3 loop is CVSKWTGGLPYEQYF. CDR3 coding DNA: TGTGTCAGCAAATGGACAGGGGGTCTCCCCTACGAGCAGTACTTC.

The table lists this clonotype with a few counts. The chain recombines TRBV10-1 with TRBJ2-1; TRBD2 aligns across 9 bases. CDR1 WNHNN and CDR2 SYGVQD come from the germline V gene (reference sequence). V lost 5 bases to trimming and J lost 7 bases; unmatched junction nucleotides: 9. The CDR3 has 15 residues. CDR3 region: CASSSESGGLNEQFF. The DNA of the CDR3 is TGCGCCAGCAGTAGCGAGAGCGGGGGGTTAAATGAGCAGTTCTTC.

This clonotype was recorded at least ten times. The chain recombines TRBV5-1 with TRBJ2-3; no definite D call. Trimming cost V 0 bases and J 2 bases, with 7 bases left between them. CDR1 and CDR2 (germline): SGHRS, YFSETQ. This CDR3 has 14 amino acids. The CDR3 DNA reads as TGCGCCAGCAGCTTGGGATACTTCACAGATACGCAGTATTTT. It is translated as CASSLGYFTDTQYF.

The sample holds many counts of this clonotype. The chain recombines TRBV20-1 with TRBJ2-3, with D perhaps TRBD1 or TRBD2 (6 bases each). V lost 6 bases and J 8 bases, leaving 15 bases between the germline ends. This CDR3 is built from 12 residues. Germline values: CDR1 DFQATT, CDR2 SNEGSKA (reference sequence). The CDR3 coding sequence is TGCAGTGCCCGAGAGGGGGGAGGTACGCAGTATTTT. Protein sequence: CSAREGGGTQYF.

There are many counts of this clonotype. One end of the junction does not line up with germline, which may come from a read error. The chain recombines TRBV5-6 with TRBJ1-4, with unresolved D. Germline CDR1 is SGHDT and CDR2 is YYEEEE. This CDR3 has 14 residues. The CDR3: CTSKLFATNEKLFF. The CDR3 DNA is TGTACCAGCAAGTTATTCGCAACTAATGAAAAACTGTTTTTT.

This clonotype was recorded at least ten times. The rearrangement joins TRBV20-1 to TRBJ1-2; the D gene is possibly TRBD1 (5 bases). Per germline, CDR1 DFQATT and CDR2 SNEGSKA (reference sequence). The V gene lost 0 bases and the J gene lost 2 bases, with 7 bases spanning the gap. The CDR3 is made up of 13 amino acids. The CDR3 DNA follows: TGCAGTGCTAGAGAGGACAAAAACTATGGCTACACCTTC. Protein sequence: CSAREDKNYGYTF.

This sequence joins TRBV20-1 and TRBJ1-1; D gene unclear. Germline V gene lookup returns CDR1 DFQATT and CDR2 SNEGSKA (reference sequence). Trimming took off 3 bases at V and 3 bases at J, with 14 bases between the two ends. There are 14 residues in the CDR3. The CDR3 reads CSARLGSSDTEAFF. CDR3 coding DNA: TGCAGTGCTAGGCTGGGCAGTTCAGACACTGAAGCTTTCTTT.

The chain joins TRBV20-1 to TRBJ1-3; tentatively, D is TRBD1 (6 bases). The V gene's germline CDR1 is DFQATT and CDR2 SNEGSKA (reference sequence). V was clipped by 7 bases and J by 4 bases, with 17 bases between them. The CDR3 spans 14 residues. The CDR3 loop is CSEGLRTDGNTIYF. The CDR3 DNA sequence: TGCAGTGAAGGTCTTCGGACAGACGGAAACACCATATATTTT.

This clonotype was observed many times. The chain combines TRBV18 with TRBJ1-5; possible D gene TRBD1, 5 bases. The CDR3 extends over 15 amino acids. The germline V gene encodes CDR1 KGHSH and CDR2 LQKENI. V lost 5 bases and J lost 1, with 12 bases in between. CDR3 sequence reads: CASSSGRRSNQPQHF. CDR3 DNA: TGTGCCAGCTCATCGGGACGCAGGAGCAATCAGCCCCAGCATTTT.

Ten or more counts support this clonotype. The chain carries TRBV5-6 and TRBJ1-2; D perhaps matches TRBD1 (5 bases). The ends were cut back, 0 bases at V and 4 bases at J, with 10 bases in the middle. CDR3 length: 14 residues. The germline CDR1 and CDR2 sequences are SGHDT and YYEEEE. CDR3 amino acids: CASSLGGPPYGYTF. In DNA, the CDR3 is TGTGCCAGCAGCTTGGGGGGACCCCCCTATGGCTACACCTTC.

This clonotype appeared many times. This sequence joins TRBV2 and TRBJ2-5; D gene uncertain. V was cut by 5 bases and J by 3 bases, with 10 bases left in between. CDR1 is SNHLY, CDR2 FYNNEI, per germline. This CDR3 region has 13 residues. In DNA, the CDR3 is TGTGCCAGCAGTTATGCGGTTAAAGAGACCCAGTACTTC. Residues: CASSYAVKETQYF.

In regard to this clonotype: Its ends do not fully match the called genes, so a read error is possible. This chain links TRBV5-1 with TRBJ2-7, with 7 positions matching TRBD1. The CDR3 loop spans 17 amino acids. Per the germline V gene, CDR1 is SGHRS and CDR2 is YFSETQ. CDR3: CASSFLPGTDYARGQYF. CDR3 bases: TGCGCCAGTAGCTTTCTACCCGGGACAGACTATGCTAGAGGGCAGTACTTC.

The chain employs TRBV7-6 and TRBJ2-1, with a tentative D call TRBD2 (5 bases). The ends were cut back, 5 bases at V and 4 bases at J, with 27 bases in the middle. This CDR3 region has 19 residues. CDR1 is SGHVS and CDR2 is FNYEAQ in the germline V gene. CDR3 coding DNA: TGTGCCAGCAGCGTCGGCCCTACTACTAGTTCTGGGGTATACAATGAGCAGTTCTTC. Translation: CASSVGPTTSSGVYNEQFF.

In regard to this clonotype: A junction end diverges from the germline sequence, so it may reflect a read error. This sequence joins TRBV4-3 and TRBJ1-4; D perhaps matches TRBD1 (5 bases). CDR3 length: 15 residues. CDR1 LGHNA and CDR2 YSLEER come from the germline V gene. The CDR3 reads CAGSQDPAGNEKLFF. DNA of the CDR3: TGCGCCGGCAGCCAAGATCCCGCAGGGAATGAAAAACTGTTTTTT.

A few counts support this clonotype. This may come from a read error, since a much larger clone is one base off. The CDR3 DNA follows: TGCAGTGCTAGAGGGAGGGCCTGGGGCTCCACCTTC. Protein: CSARGRAWGSTF. The chain is built from TRBV20-1 and TRBJ1-2, with a tentative D call TRBD1 (5 bases). The CDR3 consists of 12 residues. The germline gives CDR1 DFQATT, CDR2 SNEGSKA (reference sequence).

The sample holds many counts of this clonotype. V and J are TRBV7-9 and TRBJ2-7; D not certain. Trimming shortened V by 1 base and J by 6 bases, and 10 bases separated the two germline ends. This CDR3 spans 13 amino acids. Germline V gives CDR1 SEHNR, CDR2 FQNEAQ (reference sequence). CDR3 loop: CASSLERNSEQYF. The CDR3 DNA sequence: TGTGCCAGCAGCTTAGAGAGGAATTCCGAGCAGTACTTC.

This clonotype turned up a few times. The rearrangement links TRBV7-2 to TRBJ1-1; D is uncertain. V lost 8 bases to trimming and J lost 7 bases, with 23 bases between them. Germline loops: CDR1 SGHTA, CDR2 FQGNSA. The CDR3 totals 15 residues. CDR3 amino acids: CASGNRGKLAGEAFF. The DNA of the CDR3 is TGTGCCAGCGGCAATAGAGGGAAACTCGCGGGTGAAGCTTTCTTT.

This clonotype was observed at least ten times. The junction does not match germline at one end; this may be a read error. The gene calls are TRBV6-6 and TRBJ1-5; TRBD1 matches 10 bases. Looked up from germline, CDR1 is MNHNY and CDR2 is SVGAGI (reference sequence). This CDR3 comprises 15 residues. The CDR3 reads CASSHSGQGSQPQHF. CDR3 coding DNA: TGTGCCAGCAGTCACTCGGGACAGGGGAGTCAGCCCCAGCATTTT.

The chain has TRBV11-2 and TRBJ1-1; D not resolved. The germline gives CDR1 SGHAT, CDR2 FQNNGV. This CDR3 spans 15 amino acids. V was shortened by 2 bases and J by 0 bases, with 10 bases between the two germline ends. The CDR3, as DNA: TGTGCCAGCAGCTTACTTGGACCCATGAACACTGAAGCTTTCTTT. Its translation: CASSLLGPMNTEAFF.

This clonotype was seen ten or more times. V gene TRBV6-1 combines with J gene TRBJ1-4; D is uncertain. The CDR3 has 15 residues. Germline CDR1 MNHNS, CDR2 SASEGT. Trimming took 6 bases from V and 0 from J, leaving 11 bases between them. The CDR3: CASRMDLSTNEKLFF. The CDR3 DNA follows: TGTGCCAGCAGGATGGACCTTTCAACTAATGAAAAACTGTTTTTT.

This clonotype was found a few times. This sequence may be a read error, since a much larger clone differs from it by one base. This chain joins TRBV6-6 and TRBJ1-2; no clear D gene. From germline, CDR1 is MNHNY and CDR2 SVGAGI (reference sequence). The CDR3 loop spans 12 amino acids. In DNA, the CDR3 is TGTGCCAGCAGTCCCAATAACGATGGCTACACCTTC. It yields the protein CASSPNNDGYTF.

The table lists this clonotype with many counts. The chain recombines TRBV12-3 or TRBV12-4 with TRBJ2-1; D not certain. V lost 3 bases and J lost 2, with 5 bases in between. The CDR3 runs to 13 residues. CDR3 in DNA: TGTGCCAGCAGTTTGGCAGCCTACAATGAGCAGTTCTTC. Translated: CASSLAAYNEQFF.

This clonotype showed up just once. A read error may produce the germline difference seen at one junction end. The rearrangement links TRBV12-3 or TRBV12-4 to TRBJ1-5, with TRBD1 identical over 8 bases. The CDR3 spans 16 residues. DNA of the CDR3: TGTGCCACCAGTTCCGGACAGGGAAATAGCAATCAGCCCCAGCATTTC. Its protein product is CATSSGQGNSNQPQHF.

This clonotype was found many times. The V and J genes are TRBV6-6 and TRBJ1-3; D perhaps matches TRBD1 (5 bases). Trimming removed 4 bases from V and 1 base from J, with 8 bases in between. Per the germline V gene, CDR1 is MNHNY and CDR2 is SVGAGI (reference sequence). The CDR3 loop spans 14 amino acids. For the CDR3, the DNA is TGTGCCAGCAGTTTTGGGACGTCTGGAAACACCATATATTTT. It is translated as CASSFGTSGNTIYF.

This clonotype was picked up many times. The rearrangement links TRBV5-1 to TRBJ2-1; D may be TRBD2 (6 bases). Trimming pared 1 base from V and 6 bases from J, leaving 11 bases between. Germline V gene sequence: CDR1 SGHRS, CDR2 YFSETQ. The CDR3 loop spans 14 amino acids. As DNA, the CDR3 is TGCGCCAGCAGCTTGACTAGCATTGTCAATGAGCAGTTCTTC. The encoded protein is CASSLTSIVNEQFF.

Points on this clonotype: Given the absence of the conserved phenylalanine or tryptophan at the CDR3 end, a read error is likely. No DNA is shown, since the ends of the CDR3 on it are uncertain; the CDR3 is the one TCRdb lists. The chain couples TRBV7-3 to TRBJ2-5; TRBD2, as called in the table, went unchecked against the DNA. Counting both end residues, the CDR3 totals 14 amino acids. CDR1 and CDR2 from the germline V gene are SGHTA and FQGTGA. The CDR3 region is CASSPRGGGYTFGP.